The subject of this entry is one TCR beta chain. Its antigen remains unidentified. One end of the junction varies from germline; a read error may be responsible. The germline V gene encodes CDR1 DFQATT and CDR2 SNEGSKA (reference sequence). Its CDR3 holds 15 amino acids, cysteine through phenylalanine. Just CDR3 DNA is preserved here, 45 bases in frame from base 1. This sample stems from a study of tumor-infiltrating lymphocytes in glioblastoma multiforme listed by TCRdb under 2017. The study in broad terms: Whether intratumoral genomic heterogeneity fosters TIL diversity was tested through joint investigation of somatic mutations, TIL diversity and immune response activity. Study-wide findings and limitations: T cells were not sorted into functional subsets, and such sorting was noted by the authors as a future improvement. Because T cells carry unequal numbers of TCR transcripts, RNA-based TCR sequencing may distort clone frequencies. Generalizability was limited because only one glioblastoma patient was included in the TCR and somatic mutation analysis.

The AllPrep DNA/RNA mini kit was used to purify genomic DNA and total RNA at the same time from each of the nine to ten tumor samples. Every RNA sample had an RNA integrity number above 6.5 and an OD 260/280 ratio above 1.9. TCRB libraries were constructed from RNA through three rounds of nested multiplex PCR following a modified ARM-PCR protocol with multiple V-beta primers and a C-beta primer. TCRB-specific cDNA was synthesized from about 0.5 ug total RNA with ProtoScript II Reverse Transcriptase and a C-beta primer. No unique molecular identifiers were described for the TCRB libraries. The third PCR added barcodes and adapters over around 25 cycles with Deep VentR (exo-) polymerase, followed by gel purification of 250-500 bp bands. An Illumina HiSeq 2500 was used to sequence the TCRB libraries with 250 bp paired-end reads. On the study's bioinformatics: Reads were cleaned with Trimmomatic, merged with FLASH, assigned V, D and J segments with MiGEC, and analyzed with VDJtools. Repertoire diversity was quantified with the Shannon-Wiener diversity index calculated using VDJtools. TCRdb's own reprocessing of the public reads used fastp at Q25 and MiXCR and kept productive beta chains. Identical CDR3 protein sequences are pooled into one entry, listed with their most common genes and DNA. TCRdb's processing, not the authors' own work, is the source of the V and J calls. Within this sample are about 13,000 distinct CDR3 sequences, with around three fifths of them counted one time only. The ten largest make up over 25% of the sample.

The source of this sequence is a male donor with glioblastoma. The receptor chain draws on TRBV20-1 and TRBJ2-3; tentative D gene TRBD2, with 6 bases matching. Material for sequencing was brain tumor tissue. At the DNA level, the sequence is TGCAGTGTTAGACGGGACTCTACGCACACAGATACGCAGTATTTC. The encoded protein is CSVRRDSTHTDTQYF.